This T cell receptor (beta chain) was identified in a study of blood T cell repertoires in COVID-19. In the study overall: There were acute and convalescent COVID-19 samples, and they came from the United States, Italy and Spain. In each case, the material was cDNA or gDNA derived from T cells, B-cell-depleted T cells, or PBMCs.

The CDR3 extends over 18 amino acids. Trimming at V came to 6 bases and at J to 0 bases, leaving 13 bases not matched to a gene. Germline loops: CDR1 LNHDA, CDR2 SQIVND (reference sequence). Original methodology: Reference gene primer amplification in the assay estimated nucleated cell counts. The data were produced by immunoSEQ multiplex PCR, yet TCRdb's version contains in-frame clones alone and is incomplete. V, J and clone size are those of that table, while D and trimming were read from the DNA. The sample shows roughly 150,000 clones, roughly 77% of them seen only once. This TCR came from a man aged 60 to 69 with acute or convalescent COVID-19. Specimen: peripheral blood. This chain links TRBV19 with TRBJ2-2; TRBD1 aligns across 7 bases. Here the CDR3 DNA reads TGTGCCAGTAGCCGACAGGGCTACCAGTTCGCGAACACCGGGGAGCTGTTTTTT. Translated, it gives CASSRQGYQFANTGELFF.